The next 32 T cell receptor beta chains were all read from a single sample in a study of blood T cells in healthy people across ages. Primers used in a second PCR of roughly 7 to 12 cycles were a sample-barcoded 5' primer and a J-beta primer mix. TCRdb redid the calling of the 5' RACE reads with MiXCR, one entry per CDR3 protein. Among about 1,400,000 distinct CDR3 sequences listed, around 42% were seen once. Sequencing used blood. The receptors stem from a woman aged 18 to 35 in good health.

The rearrangement uses TRBV29-1 and TRBJ2-1; 9 nucleotides match TRBD2. The CDR3 has 17 amino acids. V gave up 2 bases and J gave up 1 base; unmatched junction bases: 9. The germline gives CDR1 SQVTM, CDR2 ANQGSEA. The CDR3 reads CSVEPSGETLSYNEQFF. DNA for the CDR3: TGCAGCGTTGAACCTAGCGGGGAAACCCTTTCCTACAATGAGCAGTTCTTC.

The table lists this clonotype with a few counts. The chain recombines TRBV4-1 with TRBJ1-3, with D perhaps TRBD1 (5 bases). This CDR3 contains 15 residues. Germline-derived CDR1 and CDR2 are MGHRA and YSYEKL. Trimming took off 4 bases at V and 7 bases at J, with 17 bases between the two ends. The CDR3 loop is CASSLIGGRENTIYF. In DNA, the CDR3 is TGCGCCAGCAGCCTCATCGGAGGCAGGGAGAACACCATATATTTT.

This chain uses TRBV7-2 with TRBJ2-5; D may be TRBD1 (5 bases). Trimming took 1 base from V and 2 from J, leaving 14 bases between them. The CDR3 has 16 amino acids. CDR1 is SGHTA and CDR2 is FQGNSA in the germline V gene. CDR3 sequence: CASSLGAGSYQETQYF. For the CDR3, the DNA is TGTGCCAGCAGCTTAGGTGCAGGGTCCTATCAAGAGACCCAGTACTTC.

This clonotype was counted only a few times. This chain links TRBV12-3 or TRBV12-4 with TRBJ1-1; weak D call: TRBD1 (5 bases). CDR3 length: 13 residues. V lost 5 bases and J lost 10, with 17 bases in between. CDR3 in amino acids: CASSPQGRLRAFF. The CDR3 DNA reads TGTGCCAGCAGTCCGCAGGGACGGCTGAGAGCTTTCTTT.

A note on this clonotype: A clone one base away is much larger, so this may be a read error. The V gene is TRBV5-1, the J gene TRBJ2-3, with no clear D. This CDR3 contains 11 residues. Per the germline V gene, CDR1 is SGHRS and CDR2 is YFSETQ. The DNA for the CDR3 is TGCGCCCGCAGCGCGTCAGATACGCAGTATTTT. As protein: CARSASDTQYF.

The genes are TRBV20-1 and TRBJ2-1, with 10 bases aligning to TRBD2. The junction had 18 bases not matched to a gene; V was cut back by 6 bases and J by 1 base. The CDR3 length is 19 residues. Per germline, CDR1 DFQATT and CDR2 SNEGSKA (reference sequence). CDR3 coding DNA: TGCAGTGCCCCGGGGGGTAGCGGGGGGTGGTATAGTTCCTACAATGAGCAGTTCTTC. Its protein is CSAPGGSGGWYSSYNEQFF.

The genes are TRBV10-3 and TRBJ2-5, with 11 bases identical to TRBD2. The CDR3 is made up of 15 amino acids. The V gene's germline CDR1 is ENHRY and CDR2 SYGVKD. The J segment lost 2 bases and the V segment lost 6 bases, leaving 5 bases of the junction unmatched. The CDR3 coding sequence is TGTGCCATCAGGGAGAGGACTAGCGGGCAAGAGACCCAGTACTTC. Its protein is CAIRERTSGQETQYF.

This clonotype was recorded only once. The chain combines TRBV11-2 with TRBJ2-5; TRBD2 matches at 9 bases. Judging by the DNA end, TRBJ2-7 fits better; the J call may be wrong. This CDR3 is 15 amino acids long. Germline loops: CDR1 SGHAT, CDR2 FQNNGV. The CDR3 here is CASSLGASGIGEQYF. DNA for the CDR3: TGTGCCAGCAGCTTAGGTGCTAGCGGGATCGGCGAGCAGTACTTC.

This chain links TRBV27 with TRBJ2-7; D is unclear. V was pared by 3 bases and J by 7 bases, with 22 bases between. The germline V gene encodes CDR1 MNHEY and CDR2 SMNVEV (reference sequence). The CDR3 consists of 16 residues. The CDR3 nucleotides are TGTGCCAGCAGTTTCTTCCGAAAGGCCTCCTACAATGAGCAGTACTTC. It codes for CASSFFRKASYNEQYF.

V gene TRBV7-3 combines with J gene TRBJ1-1; 7 bases align to TRBD1. The CDR3 covers 13 residues. The germline V gene encodes CDR1 SGHTA and CDR2 FQGTGA. The ends lost 5 bases at V and 8 bases at J; junction bases unmatched: 8. The CDR3 loop reads CASSPSRDSEAFF. DNA for the CDR3: TGTGCCAGCAGCCCGAGCAGGGACAGCGAAGCTTTCTTT.

The chain combines TRBV5-1 with TRBJ1-1; D possibly corresponds to TRBD1 (5 bases). The CDR3 extends over 15 amino acids. CDR1 and CDR2 from the germline V gene are SGHRS and YFSETQ. Trimming took 2 bases from V and 3 from J, leaving 14 bases between them. CDR3 protein: CASSFRATEDTEAFF. The CDR3 nucleotides are TGCGCCAGCAGCTTCCGCGCGACAGAGGACACTGAAGCTTTCTTT.

This chain connects TRBV27 to TRBJ2-7; 8 bases fit TRBD1. The CDR3 is 15 residues long. Unmatched junction bases numbered 7, after V lost 5 bases and J lost 1 base. CDR1 is MNHEY, CDR2 SMNVEV, per germline (reference sequence). The CDR3 region has the DNA TGTGCCAGCAGTAGAGAAGGGACAGGTTCCTACGAGCAGTACTTC. The encoded protein is CASSREGTGSYEQYF.

This clonotype was picked up many times. V and J are TRBV4-1 and TRBJ2-5, with D perhaps being TRBD1 or TRBD2 (5 bases each). There are 16 residues in the CDR3. Trimming removed 6 bases at V and 1 base at J, with 18 bases between. Germline V gene lookup returns CDR1 MGHRA and CDR2 YSYEKL. CDR3 amino acids: CASSRAPGGTQETQYF. The CDR3 DNA follows: TGCGCCAGCAGTCGCGCACCTGGTGGGACCCAAGAGACCCAGTACTTC.

The rearrangement links TRBV12-3 or TRBV12-4 to TRBJ2-3, with 9 bases matching TRBD2. The CDR3 has 17 amino acids. The ends lost 4 bases at V and 15 bases at J; junction bases unmatched: 23. The CDR3 nucleotides are TGTGCCAGCAGTTCCCCCCGTACTAGCGGGTACACAGATACGGAATATTTT. Translated: CASSSPRTSGYTDTEYF.

Turning to this clonotype: Just one base apart from a much larger clone, this may be a read error. The CDR3 nucleotides read TGTGCCAGCTCACCAGTTGCGGGGGTCGCAGATATGCAGTATTTT. This gives the protein CASSPVAGVADMQYF. The chain recombines TRBV18 with TRBJ2-3; 7 bases align to TRBD2. Germline CDR1 KGHSH, CDR2 LQKENI. The CDR3 totals 15 residues.

This clonotype was seen a handful of times. This chain connects TRBV20-1 to TRBJ2-5, with a possible D match to TRBD1 (5 bases). Trimming removed 3 bases from V and 5 bases from J, with 19 bases in between. Germline CDR1 DFQATT, CDR2 SNEGSKA (reference sequence). This CDR3 comprises 15 residues. The CDR3 DNA reads TGCAGTGCTAGTTTCAGGGATACGATTCGGGAGACCCAGTACTTC. Its translation is CSASFRDTIRETQYF.

The chain joins TRBV27 to TRBJ2-1, with 9 bases lining up with TRBD2. Germline V gene lookup returns CDR1 MNHEY and CDR2 SMNVEV (reference sequence). The CDR3 spans 19 residues. With V trimmed by 7 bases and J by 0 bases, 16 bases remained unmatched. CDR3 nucleotides: TGTGCCAGCATCCCAGTAGCGGGGGCTGTCTACAGCTCCTACAATGAGCAGTTCTTC. Translated: CASIPVAGAVYSSYNEQFF.

This clonotype has ten or more counts. V gene TRBV4-2 combines with J gene TRBJ2-5; no definite D call. Germline V gene lookup returns CDR1 LGHNA and CDR2 YNFKEQ. V was pared by 4 bases and J by 11 bases, with 17 bases between. CDR3 length: 13 amino acids. The CDR3: CASSPSLTDFQYF. CDR3 nucleotide sequence: TGTGCCAGCAGCCCCTCTCTGACTGACTTTCAGTACTTC.

This clonotype was seen only a few times. This sequence joins TRBV6-5 and TRBJ1-2, with 8 bases matching TRBD1. CDR1 and CDR2 from the germline V gene are MNHEY and SVGAGI. V lost 7 bases to trimming and J lost 6 bases; unmatched junction nucleotides: 10. The CDR3 consists of 14 residues. DNA for the CDR3: TGTGCCAGCAACCCGACAGGGGATGTTGATGGCTACACCTTC. Protein product: CASNPTGDVDGYTF.

The chain is built from TRBV7-6 and TRBJ1-6, with D unresolved. CDR1 is SGHVS, CDR2 FNYEAQ, per germline. The CDR3 runs to 15 residues. Trimming pared 5 bases from V and 5 bases from J, leaving 13 bases between. The CDR3: CASSITDGDNSPLHF. As DNA, the CDR3 is TGTGCCAGCAGCATTACGGACGGGGATAATTCACCCCTCCACTTT.

This clonotype came up a few times. This chain joins TRBV2 and TRBJ1-6; 10 bases map to TRBD1. The junction had 8 bases not matched to a gene; V was cut back by 7 bases and J by 5 bases. Germline loops: CDR1 SNHLY, CDR2 FYNNEI. This CDR3 region has 16 residues. In DNA, the CDR3 is TGTGCCAGCACCCTGACAGGGGGCGTAGATAATTCACCCCTCCACTTT. Its translation: CASTLTGGVDNSPLHF. Variable domain in full (rest from reference TRBV2 and TRBJ1-6): EPEVTQTPSHQVTQMGQEVILRCVPISNHLYFYWYRQILGQKVEFLVSFYNNEISEKSEIFDDQFSVERPDGSNFTLKIRSTKLEDSAMYFCASTLTGGVDNSPLHFGNGTRLTVT.

This clonotype came up a few times. This chain joins TRBV5-1 and TRBJ2-3; perhaps TRBD2 as D (5 bases). The CDR3 sequence is 16 residues long. V lost 3 bases to trimming and J lost 0 bases, with 14 bases between them. CDR1 and CDR2 (germline): SGHRS, YFSETQ. CDR3 loop: CASSSGGGPSTDTQYF. Written as DNA, the CDR3 is TGCGCCAGCAGCTCCGGAGGCGGACCTAGCACAGATACGCAGTATTTT.

The gene calls are TRBV7-2 and TRBJ2-7; D ambiguous. Trimming took off 5 bases at V and 7 bases at J, with 21 bases between the two ends. This CDR3 region has 15 residues. Germline V CDR1 and CDR2: SGHTA, FQGNSA. CDR3 sequence reads: CASSLPPGPNNEQYF. The CDR3 DNA sequence: TGTGCCAGCAGCCTCCCCCCTGGGCCAAACAATGAGCAGTACTTC.

V usage is TRBV20-1 and J usage is TRBJ2-3, with 7 bases that match TRBD2. In germline, CDR1 is DFQATT, CDR2 SNEGSKA (reference sequence). Trimming cost V 3 bases and J 6 bases; bases outside gene matches: 6. CDR3 length equals 13 residues. The CDR3 spells CSASETSSDTQYF. CDR3 nucleotides: TGCAGTGCTAGTGAGACTAGCTCCGATACGCAGTATTTT.

This chain connects TRBV20-1 to TRBJ2-3; 12 nucleotides line up with TRBD2. CDR3 length: 17 residues. The germline CDR1 and CDR2 sequences are DFQATT and SNEGSKA (reference sequence). J lost 5 bases, V lost 1 base, and 10 bases had no gene match. CDR3: CSARGPLAGGFVDTQYF. CDR3 coding DNA: TGCAGTGCTAGAGGACCTCTAGCGGGAGGGTTCGTAGATACGCAGTATTTT.

The chain combines TRBV14 with TRBJ2-1, with D unresolved. Germline V gene lookup returns CDR1 SGHDN and CDR2 FVKESK. The CDR3 is 18 residues long. Trimming removed 1 base at V and 0 bases at J, with 16 bases between. CDR3 loop: CASSQAAKFLSSYNEQFF. DNA of the CDR3: TGTGCCAGCAGCCAAGCGGCCAAGTTTCTGAGCTCCTACAATGAGCAGTTCTTC.

There are many counts of this clonotype. The chain links TRBV15 to TRBJ2-3; D not certain. Per the germline V gene, CDR1 is LNHNV and CDR2 is YYDKDF (reference sequence). Trimming removed 8 bases from V and 8 bases from J, with 23 bases in between. This CDR3 spans 15 amino acids. Written as DNA, the CDR3 is TGTGCCACCGGCGGTGGTGTTGAAGTAGGCGGTACGCAGTATTTT. Translating it yields CATGGGVEVGGTQYF.

The rearrangement links TRBV27 to TRBJ1-2; D gene unclear. Germline CDR1 reads MNHEY; CDR2 reads SMNVEV (reference sequence). The V end was cut by 6 bases, the J end by 4 bases, with 15 bases between. CDR3 length: 14 amino acids. The CDR3 region is CASRTHGVTYGYTF. DNA for the CDR3: TGTGCCAGCAGGACCCACGGAGTGACCTATGGCTACACCTTC.

A few counts support this clonotype. This chain connects TRBV28 to TRBJ2-1; D is undetermined. V lost 7 bases, J lost 6 bases, and 13 bases lay in between. Germline assignment: CDR1 MDHEN and CDR2 SYDVKM. The CDR3 has 13 amino acids. The CDR3 DNA reads as TGTGCCAGCACCTCGGCAGCCACCAATGAGCAGTTCTTC. Its translation: CASTSAATNEQFF.

The chain recombines TRBV20-1 with TRBJ2-7; 8 bases fit TRBD2. Per germline, CDR1 DFQATT and CDR2 SNEGSKA (reference sequence). The V segment lost 5 bases and the J segment 2 bases; nucleotides outside the gene matches: 11. There are 15 residues in the CDR3. CDR3 sequence reads: CSAFTTSGRTYEQYF. The DNA for the CDR3 is TGCAGTGCTTTTACAACTAGCGGCCGCACCTACGAGCAGTACTTC.

This chain uses TRBV20-1 with TRBJ1-2; no definite D call. The germline CDR1 and CDR2 sequences are DFQATT and SNEGSKA (reference sequence). This CDR3 spans 16 amino acids. V lost 1 base, J lost 3 bases, and 18 bases lay in between. The CDR3: CSARVFGRQEDYGYTF. DNA for the CDR3: TGCAGTGCTAGAGTTTTCGGAAGGCAGGAGGACTATGGCTACACCTTC.

This clonotype was seen a few times. V is TRBV20-1 and J is TRBJ1-4; D call uncertain. Trimming shortened V by 0 bases and J by 4 bases, and 9 bases separated the two germline ends. Germline CDR1 is DFQATT and CDR2 is SNEGSKA (reference sequence). The CDR3 runs 14 residues. The CDR3: CSARDSGNNEKLFF. CDR3 nucleotide sequence: TGCAGTGCTAGAGATTCGGGGAATAATGAAAAACTGTTTTTT.